One and the same sample provided the 4 T cell receptor beta chains below, sequenced in a study of identical twins. TCRdb processed the 5' RACE reads anew with MiXCR; each CDR3 protein has one entry. The top ten hold 3% of the sample, which has fewer than 650,000 distinct CDR3 sequences, roughly 9.5% seen once. These data were also reused for a study on yellow fever vaccine responses in identical twins.

Material for sequencing was PBMCs. The receptor set was obtained from a woman younger than 30 in good health.

This clonotype came up many times. This chain's CDR3 is CASSTGGLGLEQYF. Written as DNA, the CDR3 is TGTGCCAGCAGTACAGGGGGCCTAGGGCTCGAGCAGTACTTC. This sequence joins TRBV27 and TRBJ2-7; 9 positions agree with TRBD1. The V segment lost 5 bases and the J segment 6 bases; nucleotides outside the gene matches: 8. The CDR3 totals 14 residues. Germline V CDR1 and CDR2: MNHEY, SMNVEV (reference sequence).

The chain combines TRBV6-5 with TRBJ1-2; tentative D call: TRBD1 (5 bases). The CDR3 runs to 14 residues. V lost 2 bases and J 3 bases, leaving 10 bases between the germline ends. Germline CDR1 MNHEY, CDR2 SVGAGI. CDR3 coding DNA: TGTGCCAGCAGTTACGTAGGGGTTGACTATGGCTACACCTTC. The encoded protein is CASSYVGVDYGYTF.

This clonotype appeared a few times. The chain has TRBV19 and TRBJ2-1; D ambiguous. Per the germline V gene, CDR1 is LNHDA and CDR2 is SQIVND (reference sequence). The CDR3 length is 12 residues. Trimming took off 1 base at V and 9 bases at J, with 7 bases between the two ends. Here the CDR3 reads CASSIVGSEQFF. CDR3 in DNA: TGTGCCAGTAGTATAGTTGGCAGTGAGCAGTTCTTC.

In its sample, this clonotype was seen a few times. The chain employs TRBV6-5 and TRBJ2-1; D possibly uses TRBD1 or TRBD2 (5 bases each). CDR3 length: 16 residues. The ends were cut back, 2 bases at V and 7 bases at J, with 18 bases in the middle. From germline, CDR1 is MNHEY and CDR2 SVGAGI. As DNA, the CDR3 is TGTGCCAGCAGTTACAACCGCAGGGAGCCTACTAATGAGCAGTTCTTC. Amino acid sequence: CASSYNRREPTNEQFF.